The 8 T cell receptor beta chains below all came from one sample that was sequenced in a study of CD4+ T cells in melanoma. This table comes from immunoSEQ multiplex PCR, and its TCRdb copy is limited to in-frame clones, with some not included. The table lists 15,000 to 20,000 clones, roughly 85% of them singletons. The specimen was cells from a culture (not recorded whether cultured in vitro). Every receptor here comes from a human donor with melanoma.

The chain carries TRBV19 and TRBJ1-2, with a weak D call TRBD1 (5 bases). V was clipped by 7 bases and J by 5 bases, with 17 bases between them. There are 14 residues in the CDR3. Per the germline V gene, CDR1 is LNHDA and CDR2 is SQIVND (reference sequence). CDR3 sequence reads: CASKGSKGVYGYTF. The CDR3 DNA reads TGTGCCAGTAAGGGGTCCAAAGGGGTATATGGCTACACCTTC.

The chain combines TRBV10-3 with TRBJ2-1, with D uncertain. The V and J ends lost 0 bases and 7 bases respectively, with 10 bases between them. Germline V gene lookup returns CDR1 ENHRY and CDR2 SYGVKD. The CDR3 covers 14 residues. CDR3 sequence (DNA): TGTGCCATCAGTGAGTCTGAGACTTTAAATGAGCAGTTCTTC. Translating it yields CAISESETLNEQFF.

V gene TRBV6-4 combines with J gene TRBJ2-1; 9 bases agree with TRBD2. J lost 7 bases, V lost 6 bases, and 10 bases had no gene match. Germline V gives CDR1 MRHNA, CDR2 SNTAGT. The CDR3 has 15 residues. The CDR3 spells CASSLGAGGPNEQFF. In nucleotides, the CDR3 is TGTGCCAGCAGCTTAGGGGCGGGGGGGCCAAATGAGCAGTTCTTC.

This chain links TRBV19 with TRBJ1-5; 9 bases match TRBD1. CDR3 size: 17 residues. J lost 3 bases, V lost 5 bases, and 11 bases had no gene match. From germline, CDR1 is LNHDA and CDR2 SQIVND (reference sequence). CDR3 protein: CASSSTPGQGINQPQHF. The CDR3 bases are TGTGCCAGTAGTTCTACTCCGGGACAGGGAATCAATCAGCCCCAGCATTTT.

CDR3 sequence reads: CASRKSTGVTTDTQYF. The DNA for the CDR3 is TGTGCCAGTAGGAAATCAACAGGGGTTACTACAGATACGCAGTATTTT. V gene TRBV19 combines with J gene TRBJ2-3; TRBD1 matches 7 bases. The J segment lost 3 bases and the V segment lost 6 bases, leaving 12 bases of the junction unmatched. This CDR3 comprises 16 residues. The germline CDR1 and CDR2 sequences are LNHDA and SQIVND (reference sequence). The whole variable domain, filled in from reference TRBV19 and TRBJ2-3, reads DGGITQSPKYLFRKEGQNVTLSCEQNLNHDAMYWYRQDPGQGLRLIYYSQIVNDFQKGDIAEGYSVSREKKESFPLTVTSAQKNPTAFYLCASRKSTGVTTDTQYFGPGTRLTVL.

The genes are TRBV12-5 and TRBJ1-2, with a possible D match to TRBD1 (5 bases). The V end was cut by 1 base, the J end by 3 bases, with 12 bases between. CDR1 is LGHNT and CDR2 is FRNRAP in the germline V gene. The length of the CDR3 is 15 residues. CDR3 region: CASGLAGLRYYGYTF. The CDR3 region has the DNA TGTGCTAGTGGTTTGGCGGGACTGAGGTACTATGGCTACACCTTC. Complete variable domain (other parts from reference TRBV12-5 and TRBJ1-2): DARVTQTPRHKVTEMGQEVTMRCQPILGHNTVFWYRQTMMQGLELLAYFRNRAPLDDSGMPKDRFSAEMPDATLATLKIQPSEPRDSAVYFCASGLAGLRYYGYTFGSGTRLTVV.

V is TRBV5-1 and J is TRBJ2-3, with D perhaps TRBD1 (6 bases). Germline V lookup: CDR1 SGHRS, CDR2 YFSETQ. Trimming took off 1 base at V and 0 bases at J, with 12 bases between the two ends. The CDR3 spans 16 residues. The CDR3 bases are TGCGCCAGCAGCTTGATGGGGGCAGAAAGCACAGATACGCAGTATTTT. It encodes CASSLMGAESTDTQYF.

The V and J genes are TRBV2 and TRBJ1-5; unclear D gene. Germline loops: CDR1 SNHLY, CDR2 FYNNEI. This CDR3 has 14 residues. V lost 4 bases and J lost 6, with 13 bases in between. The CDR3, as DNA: TGTGCCAGCAGTGCCGCGACTTCGGCTCAGCCCCAGCATTTT. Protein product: CASSAATSAQPQHF.